There are a few counts of the clone carrying this TCR beta chain. No antigen is known for it. The V and J ends lost 10 bases and 4 bases respectively, with 16 bases between them. CDR3 size: 13 residues. Per germline, CDR1 MNHNS and CDR2 SASEGT. The data stem from a study of vaccination and CD4 T cells after COVID-19. Indicated treatment: approximately 9-day PBMC culture with coronavirus spike peptide pools or control peptides (ViraFEST assay). The Oncomine TCR Beta short-read assay was what sequenced the DNA obtained from cultured CD4+ T cells. TCRdb re-called the PCR reads with MiXCR, one entry per CDR3 protein. The sample consists of fewer than 10,000 distinct CDR3 sequences, 45% of them appearing once.

This chain uses TRBV6-1 with TRBJ2-5; maybe TRBD2 (5 bases). The origin of this receptor is a human donor who had recovered from COVID-19. Sequencing was performed on CD4+ T cells from blood, cultured in vitro. CDR3 residues: CATRPEAGETQYF. The CDR3 DNA sequence: TGTGCCACCCGCCCCGAGGCGGGAGAGACCCAGTACTTC.